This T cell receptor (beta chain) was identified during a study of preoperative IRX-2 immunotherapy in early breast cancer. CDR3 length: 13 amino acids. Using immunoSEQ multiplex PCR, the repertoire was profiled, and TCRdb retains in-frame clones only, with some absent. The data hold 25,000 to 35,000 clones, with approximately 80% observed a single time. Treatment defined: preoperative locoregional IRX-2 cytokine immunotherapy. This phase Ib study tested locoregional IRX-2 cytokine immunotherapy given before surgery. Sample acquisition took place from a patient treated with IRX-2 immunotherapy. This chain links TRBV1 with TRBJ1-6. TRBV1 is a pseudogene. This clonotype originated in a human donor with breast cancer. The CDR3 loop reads CASGFSYNSPLHF. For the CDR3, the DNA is TGCGCCAGCGGGTTCTCCTATAATTCACCCCTCCACTTT.